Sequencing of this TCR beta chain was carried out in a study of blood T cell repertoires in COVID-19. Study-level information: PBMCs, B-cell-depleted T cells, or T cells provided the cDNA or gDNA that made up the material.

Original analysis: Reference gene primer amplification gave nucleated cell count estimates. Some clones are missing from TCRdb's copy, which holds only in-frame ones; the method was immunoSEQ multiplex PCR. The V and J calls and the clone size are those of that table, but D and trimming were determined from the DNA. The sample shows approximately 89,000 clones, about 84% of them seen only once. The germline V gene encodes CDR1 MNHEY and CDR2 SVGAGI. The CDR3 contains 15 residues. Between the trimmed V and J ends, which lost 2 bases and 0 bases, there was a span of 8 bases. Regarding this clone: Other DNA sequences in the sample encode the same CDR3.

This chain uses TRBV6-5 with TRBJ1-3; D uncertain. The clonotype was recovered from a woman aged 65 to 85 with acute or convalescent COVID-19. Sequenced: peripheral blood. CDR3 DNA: TGTGCCAGCAGTTACGGAGGTGTCTCTGGAAACACCATATATTTT. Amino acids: CASSYGGVSGNTIYF.